The sequence of this T cell receptor (beta chain) was determined in a study of blood T cell repertoires in COVID-19. Sequencing was performed with immunoSEQ multiplex PCR; in TCRdb, only in-frame clones are kept and a portion is missing. The sample includes some 180,000 clones, 70% to 80% seen only once; the top ten take roughly an eighth. V shed 7 bases, J shed 3 bases, and the junction held 4 bases outside the gene matches. The CDR3 is made up of 14 amino acids. Germline assignment: CDR1 MNHEY and CDR2 SVGAGI. V is TRBV6-5 and J is TRBJ2-7; the match to TRBD2 covers 12 bases. Input material: PBMCs or T cells enriched from blood (not recorded which). The origin of this receptor is a man aged 60 to 69 who had been exposed to COVID-19. The CDR3 loop is CASTKGLAGYEQYF. The CDR3 nucleotides read TGTGCCAGCACCAAGGGACTAGCGGGCTACGAGCAGTACTTC.